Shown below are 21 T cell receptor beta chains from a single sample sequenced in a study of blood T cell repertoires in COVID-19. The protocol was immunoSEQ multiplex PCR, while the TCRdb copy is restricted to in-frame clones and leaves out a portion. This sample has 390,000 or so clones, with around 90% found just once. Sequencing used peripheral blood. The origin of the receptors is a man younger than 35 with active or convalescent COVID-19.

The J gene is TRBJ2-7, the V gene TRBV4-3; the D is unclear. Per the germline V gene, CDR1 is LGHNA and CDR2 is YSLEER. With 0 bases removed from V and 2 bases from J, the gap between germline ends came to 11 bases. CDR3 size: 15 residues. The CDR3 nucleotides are TGCGCCAGCAGCCAAGATAGGCTTACTACCTACGAGCAGTACTTC. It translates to CASSQDRLTTYEQYF.

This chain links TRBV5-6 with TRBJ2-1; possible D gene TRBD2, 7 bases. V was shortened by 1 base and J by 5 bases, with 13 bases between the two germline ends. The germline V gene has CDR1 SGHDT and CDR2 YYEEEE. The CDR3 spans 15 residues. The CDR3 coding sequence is TGTGCCAGCAGCTTGTATCAGGGGAGGGACAATGAGCAGTTCTTC. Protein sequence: CASSLYQGRDNEQFF.

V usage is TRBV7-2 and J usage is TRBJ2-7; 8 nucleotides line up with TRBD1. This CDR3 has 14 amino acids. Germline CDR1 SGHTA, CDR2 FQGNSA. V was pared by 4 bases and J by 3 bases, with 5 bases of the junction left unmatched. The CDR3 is CASSYPGQDYEQYF. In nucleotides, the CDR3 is TGTGCCAGCAGCTATCCGGGACAGGACTACGAGCAGTACTTC. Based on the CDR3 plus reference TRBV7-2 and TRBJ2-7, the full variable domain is GAGVSQSPSNKVTEKGKDVELRCDPISGHTALYWYRQSLGQGLEFLIYFQGNSAPDKSGLPSDRFSAERTGGSVSTLTIQRTQQEDSAVYLCASSYPGQDYEQYFGPGTRLTVT.

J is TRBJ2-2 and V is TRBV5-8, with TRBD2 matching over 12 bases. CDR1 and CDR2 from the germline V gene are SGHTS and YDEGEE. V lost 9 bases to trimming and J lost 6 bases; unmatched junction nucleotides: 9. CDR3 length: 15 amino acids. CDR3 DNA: TGTGCCACAAAAACGGGACTAGCGGGCCCCGGGGAGCTGTTTTTT. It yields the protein CATKTGLAGPGELFF.

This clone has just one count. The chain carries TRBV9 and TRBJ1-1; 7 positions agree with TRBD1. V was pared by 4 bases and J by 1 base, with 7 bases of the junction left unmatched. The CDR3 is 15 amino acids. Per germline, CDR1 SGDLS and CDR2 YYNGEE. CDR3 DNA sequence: TGTGCCAGCAGCCCAGAGGACAGGCGGAACACTGAAGCTTTCTTT. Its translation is CASSPEDRRNTEAFF.

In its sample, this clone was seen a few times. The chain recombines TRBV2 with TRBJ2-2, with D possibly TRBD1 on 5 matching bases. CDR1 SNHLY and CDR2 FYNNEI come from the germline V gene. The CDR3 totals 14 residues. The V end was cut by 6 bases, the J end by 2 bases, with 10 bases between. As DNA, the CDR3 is TGTGCCAGCAGCGCTACAGGAAACACCGGGGAGCTGTTTTTT. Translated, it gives CASSATGNTGELFF.

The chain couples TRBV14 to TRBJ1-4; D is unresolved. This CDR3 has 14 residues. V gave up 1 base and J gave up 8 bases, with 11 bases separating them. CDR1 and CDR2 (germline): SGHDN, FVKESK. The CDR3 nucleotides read TGTGCCAGCAGCCAAGTGGGAGGTGGGGAAAAACTGTTTTTT. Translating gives CASSQVGGGEKLFF.

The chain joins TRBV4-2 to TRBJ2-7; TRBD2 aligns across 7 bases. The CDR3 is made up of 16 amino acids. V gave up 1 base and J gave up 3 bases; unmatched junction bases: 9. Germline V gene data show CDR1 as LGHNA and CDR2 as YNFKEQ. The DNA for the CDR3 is TGTGCCAGCAGCCAAGTTATTCTAGCGGAACTCTACGAGCAGTACTTC. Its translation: CASSQVILAELYEQYF.

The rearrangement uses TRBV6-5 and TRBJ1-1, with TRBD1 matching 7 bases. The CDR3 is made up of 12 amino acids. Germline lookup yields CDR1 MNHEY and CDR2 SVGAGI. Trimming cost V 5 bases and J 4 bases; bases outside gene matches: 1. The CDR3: CASSTGVTEAFF. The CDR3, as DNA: TGTGCCAGCAGTACAGGGGTCACTGAAGCTTTCTTT.

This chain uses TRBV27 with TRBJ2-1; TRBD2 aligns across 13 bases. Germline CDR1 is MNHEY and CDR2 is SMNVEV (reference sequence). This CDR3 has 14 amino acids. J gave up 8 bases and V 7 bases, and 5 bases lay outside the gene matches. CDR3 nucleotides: TGTGCCAGCATTGGACTAGCGGGAGAAGATGAGCAGTTCTTC. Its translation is CASIGLAGEDEQFF.

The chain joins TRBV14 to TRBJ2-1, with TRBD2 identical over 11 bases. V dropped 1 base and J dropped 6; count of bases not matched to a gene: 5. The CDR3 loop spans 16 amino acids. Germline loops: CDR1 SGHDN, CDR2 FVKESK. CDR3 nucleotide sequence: TGTGCCAGCAGCCAAGGCTTAGCGGGGGGGCGCAATGAGCAGTTCTTC. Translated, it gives CASSQGLAGGRNEQFF. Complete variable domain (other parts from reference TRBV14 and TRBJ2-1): EAGVTQFPSHSVIEKGQTVTLRCDPISGHDNLYWYRRVMGKEIKFLLHFVKESKQDESGMPNNRFLAERTGGTYSTLKVQPAELEDSGVYFCASSQGLAGGRNEQFFGPGTRLTVL.

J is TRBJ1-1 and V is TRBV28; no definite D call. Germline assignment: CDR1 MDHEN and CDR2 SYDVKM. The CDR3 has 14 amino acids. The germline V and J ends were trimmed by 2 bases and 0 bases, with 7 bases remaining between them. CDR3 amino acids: CASSLGSMNTEAFF. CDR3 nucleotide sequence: TGTGCCAGCAGTTTAGGCAGTATGAACACTGAAGCTTTCTTT.

CDR3 in DNA: TGTGCCAGCAGCCCCAGGGGGCGTTCGACCGGGGAGCTGTTTTTT. Amino acids: CASSPRGRSTGELFF. V usage is TRBV3-1 (or the pseudogene TRBV3-2) and J usage is TRBJ2-2; 8 bases are shared with TRBD1. V lost 4 bases and J lost 5; bases outside the gene matches: 6. The CDR3 is made up of 15 amino acids. The germline CDR1 and CDR2 sequences are LGHDT and YNNKEL (reference sequence).

The CDR3 region has the DNA TGTGCCAGCACCCCTGTAAAGGGCGGGAGCGGCGAGCAGTACTTC. Translating it yields CASTPVKGGSGEQYF. This chain joins TRBV3-1 (or the pseudogene TRBV3-2) and TRBJ2-7; 7 bases match TRBD2. The V gene end was trimmed by 7 bases and the J gene end by 6 bases; junction bases not matched to a gene: 15. CDR1 and CDR2 (germline): LGHDT, YNNKEL (reference sequence). The CDR3 has 15 amino acids.

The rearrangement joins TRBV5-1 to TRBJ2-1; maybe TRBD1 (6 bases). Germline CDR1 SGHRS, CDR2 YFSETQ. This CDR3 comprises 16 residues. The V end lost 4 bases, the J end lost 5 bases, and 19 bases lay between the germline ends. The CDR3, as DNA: TGCGCCAGCAGCGCCCACAGGGATAAAGTAAACAATGAGCAGTTCTTC. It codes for CASSAHRDKVNNEQFF.

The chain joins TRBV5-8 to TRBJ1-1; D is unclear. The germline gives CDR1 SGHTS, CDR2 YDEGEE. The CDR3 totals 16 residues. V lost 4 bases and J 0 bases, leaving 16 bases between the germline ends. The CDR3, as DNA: TGTGCCAGCAGCGTGTACCGTGTCCGGGTGAACACTGAAGCTTTCTTT. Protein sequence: CASSVYRVRVNTEAFF.

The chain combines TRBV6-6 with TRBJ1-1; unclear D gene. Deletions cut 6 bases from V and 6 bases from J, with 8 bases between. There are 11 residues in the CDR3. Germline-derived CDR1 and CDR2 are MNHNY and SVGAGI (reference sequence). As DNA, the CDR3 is TGTGCCAGCAGACAGTTAGCTGAAGCTTTCTTT. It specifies CASRQLAEAFF.

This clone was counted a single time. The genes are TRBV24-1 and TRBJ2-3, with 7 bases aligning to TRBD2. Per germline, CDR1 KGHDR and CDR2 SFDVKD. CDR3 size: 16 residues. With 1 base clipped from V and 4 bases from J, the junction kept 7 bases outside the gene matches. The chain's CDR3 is CATSDFAGEGPDTQYF. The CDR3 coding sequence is TGTGCCACCAGTGATTTTGCGGGAGAGGGGCCAGATACGCAGTATTTT.

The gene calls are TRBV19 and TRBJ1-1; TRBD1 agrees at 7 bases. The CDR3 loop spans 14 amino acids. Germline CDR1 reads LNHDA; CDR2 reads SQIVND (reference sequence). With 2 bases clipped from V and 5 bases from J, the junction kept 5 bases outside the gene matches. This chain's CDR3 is CASSIPGQWTEAFF. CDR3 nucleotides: TGTGCCAGTAGTATACCGGGACAGTGGACTGAAGCTTTCTTT.

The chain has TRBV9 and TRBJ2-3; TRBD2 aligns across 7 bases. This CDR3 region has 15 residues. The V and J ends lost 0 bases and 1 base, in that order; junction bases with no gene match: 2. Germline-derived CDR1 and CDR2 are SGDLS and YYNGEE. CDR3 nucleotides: TGTGCCAGCAGCGTAGTAACTAGCGGCACAGATACGCAGTATTTT. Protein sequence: CASSVVTSGTDTQYF.

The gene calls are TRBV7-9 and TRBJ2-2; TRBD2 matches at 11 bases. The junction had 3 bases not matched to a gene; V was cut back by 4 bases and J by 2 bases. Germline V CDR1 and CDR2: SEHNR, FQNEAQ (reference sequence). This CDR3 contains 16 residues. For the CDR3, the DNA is TGTGCCAGCAGCTATGGGACTAGCGGAAACACCGGGGAGCTGTTTTTT. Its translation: CASSYGTSGNTGELFF.